These 21 T cell receptor beta chains share one sample of origin, sequenced in a study of blood T cell repertoires in acute mononucleosis. Study-level results: Public beta motifs plus an AV5-AJ31 alpha motif appeared to drive GLC-BM selection.

Time point here: acute infectious mononucleosis, at clinical presentation within 2 weeks of symptom onset (visit 1). Sequenced by immunoSEQ multiplex PCR; TCRdb stores in-frame clones only, minus some. The sample holds about 1,300 clones; 25% to 30% are singletons and the top ten take 50% to 55%. The source material was EBV GLC epitope tetramer+ CD8+ T cells sorted from PBMCs, sampled during acute infectious mononucleosis. Regarding subset: CD8 T cells binding tetramer with EBV BMLF1 280-288 peptide (GLC-BM). These receptors were obtained from a woman in her late teens or twenties with infectious mononucleosis caused by EBV.

This clone was counted many times. The sample has other DNA sequences that encode this CDR3 too. The chain combines TRBV9 with TRBJ2-1; D uncertain. V dropped 7 bases and J dropped 8 bases, with 13 bases sitting between them. The CDR3 loop spans 12 amino acids. Germline assignment: CDR1 SGDLS and CDR2 YYNGEE. Here the CDR3 reads CASVAGGDEQFF. DNA for the CDR3: TGTGCCAGCGTAGCAGGTGGGGATGAGCAGTTCTTC.

This clone was seen ten or more times. The chain links TRBV25-1 to TRBJ2-3; D possibly matches TRBD1 or TRBD2 (5 bases each). CDR1 MGHDK and CDR2 SYGVNS come from the germline V gene. The V and J ends lost 3 bases and 6 bases respectively, with 13 bases between them. This CDR3 contains 14 residues. The CDR3: CASSEGDVGDTQYF. CDR3 sequence (DNA): TGTGCCAGCAGTGAGGGGGACGTCGGGGATACGCAGTATTTT.

This clone was found many times. V gene TRBV6-1 combines with J gene TRBJ2-1; TRBD2 aligns across 7 bases. V shed 7 bases and J 6 bases; nucleotides not matched to a gene: 12. Per the germline V gene, CDR1 is MNHNS and CDR2 is SASEGT. The CDR3 is 15 amino acids. This CDR3 is CASTDGTILPNEQFF. The CDR3 DNA is TGTGCCAGCACCGACGGGACTATTCTCCCCAATGAGCAGTTCTTC.

This clone has a count of ten or more. The chain employs TRBV11-2 and TRBJ2-7; 12 bases are a match to TRBD2. This CDR3 has 15 residues. CDR1 and CDR2 (germline): SGHAT, FQNNGV. V lost 6 bases, J lost 3 bases, and 6 bases stayed unmatched. The CDR3 loop reads CASSPTSGSIYEQYF. The DNA of the CDR3 is TGTGCCAGCAGTCCGACTAGCGGGAGTATCTACGAGCAGTACTTC.

With regard to this clone: Other nucleotide sequences from this sample produce the same CDR3. V usage is TRBV21-1 and J usage is TRBJ2-7; the table's D call, TRBD2, has no DNA check behind it. TRBV21-1 is a recognized pseudogene. CDR3 length: 13 residues. The CDR3 sequence is CASSKVRGYEQYF. CDR3 DNA sequence: TGTGCCAGCAGCAAAGTACGGGGCTACGAGCAGTACTTC.

This clone has only one observation. The rearrangement joins TRBV9 to TRBJ2-1; D gene ambiguous. Between the trimmed V and J ends, which lost 10 bases and 8 bases, there was a span of 19 bases. Germline assignment: CDR1 SGDLS and CDR2 YYNGEE. CDR3 length: 13 residues. The CDR3 sequence: CACCVAGGDEQFF. CDR3 DNA sequence: TGTGCCTGCTGCGTTGCAGGTGGGGATGAGCAGTTCTTC. Combining the CDR3 with reference TRBV9 and TRBJ2-1 gives the whole variable domain DSGVTQTPKHLITATGQRVTLRCSPRSGDLSVYWYQQSLDQGLQFLIQYYNGEERAKGNILERFSAQQFPDLHSELNLSSLELGDSALYFCACCVAGGDEQFFGPGTRLTVL.

With respect to this clone: This likely reflects a read error, since a far larger clone is one base away. The same CDR3 arises from other DNA sequences in this sample as well. J is TRBJ2-1 and V is TRBV9; TRBD2 matches 8 bases. Germline V lookup: CDR1 SGDLS, CDR2 YYNGEE. The CDR3 has 13 amino acids. As DNA, the CDR3 is TGTGCCAGCTGCGTAGCCGGGGGGGATGAGCAGTTCTTC. Translating gives CASCVAGGDEQFF.

Comment on this clone: This likely traces to a read error, being one base from a far larger clone. The genes are TRBV2 and TRBJ2-7, with 7 bases aligning to TRBD2. Germline lookup yields CDR1 SNHLY and CDR2 FYNNEI. The CDR3 totals 15 residues. In DNA form, the CDR3 reads TGTGGCGGGGGAACGACAGACGTACTCCCTGGCGAGCAGTACTTC. Translation: CGGGTTDVLPGEQYF.

A note on this clone: Since a far larger clone is one base different, this is likely a read error. The sample holds other DNA sequences that translate to the same CDR3. The chain recombines TRBV29-1 with TRBJ1-4, with 12 nucleotides matching TRBD1. Germline assignment: CDR1 SQVTM and CDR2 ANQGSEA. There are 14 residues in the CDR3. CDR3 loop: CCVGTGGTNEKLFF. As DNA, the CDR3 is TGCTGCGTCGGGACAGGGGGCACTAATGAAAAACTGTTTTTT.

As for this clone: A much larger clone sits a single nucleotide away, making a read error possible. The J gene is TRBJ2-1, the V gene TRBV7-9; 7 bases are a match to TRBD2. This CDR3 comprises 13 residues. After removal of 4 bases from V and 5 bases from J, the junction contained 2 bases not matched to a gene. CDR1 is SEHNR and CDR2 is FQNEAQ in the germline V gene (reference sequence). The CDR3 bases are TGTGCCAGCAGCTGGCGGGAGAACAATGAGCAGTTCTTC. This gives the protein CASSWRENNEQFF.

By share, this clone counts as large. The V call is TRBV5-5, the J call TRBJ1-1; D unresolved. The germline CDR1 and CDR2 sequences are SGHKS and YYEKEE (reference sequence). This CDR3 comprises 12 residues. V was trimmed by 4 bases and J by 0 bases, leaving 4 bases between them. The CDR3 DNA reads as TGTGCCAGCAGCCCGATGAACACTGAAGCTTTCTTT. Its translation: CASSPMNTEAFF.

In DNA, the CDR3 is TGTGCCAGCAGCTCGACTAGCGGGAGTGTCTATGAGCAGTTCTTC. Protein sequence: CASSSTSGSVYEQFF. The rearrangement uses TRBV9 and TRBJ2-1; 12 nucleotides match TRBD2. The CDR3 is 15 amino acids. CDR1 and CDR2 (germline): SGDLS, YYNGEE. Losses at the gene ends were 4 bases for V and 8 bases for J; bases not matched to a gene: 7. The variable domain in full, with the rest retrieved from reference TRBV9 and TRBJ2-1, is DSGVTQTPKHLITATGQRVTLRCSPRSGDLSVYWYQQSLDQGLQFLIQYYNGEERAKGNILERFSAQQFPDLHSELNLSSLELGDSALYFCASSSTSGSVYEQFFGPGTRLTVL.

Turning to this clone: One end of the junction is discordant with germline, which a read error may explain. The chain uses TRBV29-1 and TRBJ2-7; D gene ambiguous. Germline CDR1 SQVTM, CDR2 ANQGSEA. This CDR3 region has 9 residues. CDR3 nucleotide sequence: TGCAGCGTTGAAAGCGACGAGCACTTC. Encoded protein: CSVESDEHF.

A note on this clone: A read error is the likely source, as a far larger clone sits one nucleotide away. The V gene is TRBV14, the J gene TRBJ2-4, with D perhaps being TRBD1 or TRBD2 (6 bases each). TRBJ2-1 explains the end of the DNA better; the J call may be wrong. The CDR3 is 13 residues long. Per germline, CDR1 SGHDN and CDR2 FVKESK. Here the CDR3 DNA reads TGTGGCAGCAGCCAGTCTCCCGGGGGCATTCAGTTCTTC. Protein product: CGSSQSPGGIQFF.

This clone was found a few times. It is likely a read error: a sequence one base away is far more abundant. This same CDR3 is encoded by further DNA sequences in the sample. The J gene is TRBJ1-4, the V gene TRBV29-1; 12 nucleotides line up with TRBD1. Germline CDR1 is SQVTM and CDR2 is ANQGSEA. This CDR3 region has 14 residues. The CDR3: CSVGTGGTNVKLFF. In DNA form, the CDR3 reads TGCAGCGTCGGGACAGGGGGCACTAATGTAAAACTGTTTTTT.

This clone was counted at least ten times. Just one base apart from a much larger clone, this may be a read error. CDR3 DNA sequence: TGTGCCAGCAGCCAGTCTCCCGGGGGCATTCAGTACTTC. Amino acid sequence: CASSQSPGGIQYF. This sequence joins TRBV6-5 and TRBJ2-4; D possibly corresponds to TRBD2 (6 bases). The germline CDR1 and CDR2 sequences are MNHEY and SVGAGI. The CDR3 runs to 13 residues. V lost 6 bases, J lost 9 bases, and 15 bases lay in between.

This clone was observed a few times. A far larger clone differs by one base, so this is likely a read error. The V gene is TRBV27, the J gene TRBJ2-5, with D maybe TRBD2 (5 bases). The V end was cut by 6 bases, the J end by 8 bases, with 25 bases between. CDR3 length: 16 amino acids. Germline V gene data show CDR1 as MNHEY and CDR2 as SMNVEV (reference sequence). CDR3 coding DNA: TGTGCCAGCAGCTTGAGGAGCGGCATTGCCCCCAGAACCCAGTACTTC. Translating it yields CASSLRSGIAPRTQYF.

This clone showed up just a few times. This likely traces to a read error, being one base from a far larger clone. At the DNA level, this CDR3 is encoded by other sequences in the same sample as well. The chain joins TRBV9 to TRBJ2-1, with D tentatively TRBD1 or TRBD2 (5 bases each). Germline-derived CDR1 and CDR2 are SGDLS and YYNGEE. V was clipped by 2 bases and J by 8 bases, with 11 bases between them. The CDR3 runs to 13 residues. The DNA of the CDR3 is TGTGCCAGCAGCGTCGGTGGGGGTGATGAGCAGTTCTTC. Translation gives CASSVGGGDEQFF.

About this clone: A much larger clone differs by one base, so this may be a read error. The CDR3 is CASSPTSGSVYEQFF. The CDR3, as DNA: TGTGCCAGCAGCCCGACCAGCGGGAGTGTCTATGAGCAGTTCTTC. The chain recombines TRBV25-1 with TRBJ2-1; 8 bases fit TRBD2. This CDR3 contains 15 residues. CDR1 and CDR2 (germline): MGHDK, SYGVNS. Unmatched junction bases numbered 12, after V lost 6 bases and J lost 8 bases.

Turning to this clone: Germline is not matched at one junction end, which may reflect a read error. This chain links TRBV25-1 with TRBJ1-1, with D tentatively TRBD1 (5 bases). Germline CDR1 reads MGHDK; CDR2 reads SYGVNS. The CDR3 has 14 amino acids. The CDR3 loop reads CASSQGGRGTEAFF. The CDR3 nucleotides are TGCGCCAGCAGCCAAGGCGGTAGGGGCACTGAAGCTTTCTTT.

Turning to this clone: A read error is likely here: a far larger clone is one base away. V gene TRBV21-1 combines with J gene TRBJ2-7. The J call may be mistaken, given a closer DNA end match to TRBJ2-4. TRBV21-1 is listed as a pseudogene. This CDR3 region has 13 residues. The CDR3 loop is CASSQSPGGIQYF. The CDR3, as DNA: TGTGCCAGCAGCCAGTCTCCCGGGGGCATTCAGTACTTC.